These 18 T cell receptor beta chains came from one sample sequenced in a study of cytomegalovirus exposure and HLA in healthy donors. TCRdb keeps only in-frame clones here, not all; method: immunoSEQ multiplex PCR. The repertoire includes roughly 140,000 clones, roughly 86% of them detected once, and just over 8.5% sits in the top ten. Sequences were obtained from PBMCs. These receptors all come from a man younger than 30 in good health and CMV-seropositive.

The V call is TRBV29-1, the J call TRBJ1-2, with a tentative D call TRBD1 (5 bases). The germline V gene has CDR1 SQVTM and CDR2 ANQGSEA. The V and J ends lost 6 bases and 8 bases respectively, with 16 bases between them. This CDR3 is 12 amino acids long. Here the CDR3 reads CSVGQGKEGYTF. CDR3 nucleotide sequence: TGCAGCGTAGGGCAGGGAAAAGAGGGCTACACCTTC.

The chain employs TRBV19 and TRBJ2-1; D is perhaps TRBD2 (5 bases). The CDR3 runs 15 residues. From germline, CDR1 is LNHDA and CDR2 SQIVND (reference sequence). V lost 3 bases to trimming and J lost 14 bases, with 23 bases between them. The CDR3 loop is CASSMYWLASSWKFF. The DNA for the CDR3 is TGTGCCAGTAGTATGTATTGGCTAGCATCTTCTTGGAAGTTCTTC.

CDR3 in amino acids: CASRELTGAGANVLTF. The CDR3 DNA follows: TGTGCCAGTAGGGAATTGACAGGCGCTGGGGCCAACGTCCTGACTTTC. This rearrangement joins TRBV19 to TRBJ2-6; TRBD1 might be the D (6 bases). Between the trimmed V and J ends, which lost 6 bases and 2 bases, there was a span of 14 bases. This CDR3 has 16 residues. Germline lookup yields CDR1 LNHDA and CDR2 SQIVND (reference sequence).

V gene TRBV5-1 combines with J gene TRBJ1-1; 7 nucleotides align to TRBD1. This CDR3 is built from 17 residues. Germline-derived CDR1 and CDR2 are SGHRS and YFSETQ. The J segment lost 2 bases and the V segment lost 1 base, leaving 11 bases of the junction unmatched. CDR3 region: CASSLMSSGQKNTEAFF. CDR3 in DNA: TGCGCCAGCAGCTTGATGAGCTCGGGACAGAAAAACACTGAAGCTTTCTTT.

This rearrangement joins TRBV9 to TRBJ2-2; TRBD1 is a possible D gene (5 bases). There are 14 residues in the CDR3. Trimming pared 6 bases from V and 1 base from J, leaving 10 bases between. Germline lookup yields CDR1 SGDLS and CDR2 YYNGEE. CDR3 in DNA: TGTGCCAGCAATCCAGGGCTGAACACCGGGGAGCTGTTTTTT. Encoded protein: CASNPGLNTGELFF. The variable domain in full, with the rest retrieved from reference TRBV9 and TRBJ2-2, is DSGVTQTPKHLITATGQRVTLRCSPRSGDLSVYWYQQSLDQGLQFLIQYYNGEERAKGNILERFSAQQFPDLHSELNLSSLELGDSALYFCASNPGLNTGELFFGEGSRLTVL.

This clone has just one count. This sequence joins TRBV9 and TRBJ2-5, with 14 nucleotides matching TRBD2. Germline CDR1 and CDR2: SGDLS and YYNGEE. The CDR3 runs to 18 residues. After removal of 3 bases from V and 4 bases from J, the junction contained 11 bases not matched to a gene. The CDR3, as DNA: TGTGCCAGCAGCGAGGGGACTAGCGGGAGCGCGACGATAGAGACCCAGTACTTC. It translates to CASSEGTSGSATIETQYF.

J is TRBJ1-3 and V is TRBV15; D uncertain. The CDR3 totals 14 residues. CDR1 is LNHNV, CDR2 YYDKDF, per germline (reference sequence). V was cut by 3 bases and J by 0 bases, with 6 bases left in between. DNA for the CDR3: TGTGCCACCAGCAGGCGTAGCTCTGGAAACACCATATATTTT. Residues: CATSRRSSGNTIYF.

This clone was seen only a few times. This rearrangement joins TRBV6-6 to TRBJ2-7, with D perhaps matching TRBD2 (5 bases). Germline V CDR1 and CDR2: MNHNY, SVGAGI (reference sequence). The CDR3 is 16 amino acids. V lost 6 bases to trimming and J lost 2 bases, with 20 bases between them. CDR3 sequence reads: CASRGGRTRLAYEQYF. As DNA, the CDR3 is TGTGCCAGCAGGGGCGGACGGACTCGCTTGGCCTACGAGCAGTACTTC.

V gene TRBV7-9 combines with J gene TRBJ1-1; a weak D match, TRBD1 (5 bases). Trimming left V 1 base short and J 8 bases short, with 17 bases between. The CDR3 contains 15 residues. Germline CDR1 SEHNR, CDR2 FQNEAQ (reference sequence). This chain's CDR3 is CASSLVYGTGPEAFF. In nucleotides, the CDR3 is TGTGCCAGCAGCTTAGTGTATGGTACAGGACCCGAAGCTTTCTTT.

The CDR3 bases are TGTGCCAGCAGTTATCGACTCATGAACACTGAAGCTTTCTTT. Translation gives CASSYRLMNTEAFF. The rearrangement links TRBV6-5 to TRBJ1-1; D uncertain. Germline CDR1 and CDR2: MNHEY and SVGAGI. The CDR3 covers 14 residues. V lost 3 bases and J lost 0, with 8 bases in between.

The rearrangement joins TRBV10-3 to TRBJ1-3, with TRBD1 matching 7 bases. The germline gives CDR1 ENHRY, CDR2 SYGVKD. The CDR3 totals 16 residues. Germline trimming cut 3 bases from V and 2 bases from J; bases unmatched to any gene: 7. This chain's CDR3 is CAISDMEGATGNTIYF. CDR3 nucleotides: TGTGCCATCAGTGATATGGAGGGGGCAACTGGAAACACCATATATTTT.

The chain has TRBV6-1 and TRBJ1-2; a possible D gene is TRBD1 (5 bases). Germline assignment: CDR1 MNHNS and CDR2 SASEGT. Between the trimmed V and J ends, which lost 6 bases and 3 bases, there was a span of 11 bases. This CDR3 is built from 13 residues. The CDR3 here is CASRGGEDYGYTF. The CDR3 DNA is TGTGCCAGCAGGGGGGGGGAGGACTATGGCTACACCTTC.

This clone was counted a single time. The chain joins TRBV7-8 to TRBJ1-3, with D tentatively TRBD1 (5 bases). CDR1 and CDR2 (germline): SGHVS, FQNEAQ. CDR3 length: 16 amino acids. Deletions cut 1 base from V and 3 bases from J, with 13 bases between. The CDR3 DNA sequence: TGTGCCAGCAGCTTAGTGGGGGGGAATTTTGGAAACACCATATATTTT. It yields the protein CASSLVGGNFGNTIYF.

This sequence joins TRBV29-1 and TRBJ2-3; perhaps TRBD1 as D (6 bases). Looked up from germline, CDR1 is SQVTM and CDR2 is ANQGSEA. The CDR3 is made up of 12 amino acids. V was pared by 5 bases and J by 2 bases, with 8 bases between. The CDR3 protein is CSVRTDTDTQYF. The CDR3 nucleotides are TGCAGCGTTCGGACAGACACAGATACGCAGTATTTT.

This clone was detected only once. V gene TRBV5-1 combines with J gene TRBJ2-7; 7 nucleotides match TRBD1. CDR1 and CDR2 from the germline V gene are SGHRS and YFSETQ. This CDR3 comprises 14 residues. V shed 0 bases, J shed 2 bases, and the junction held 2 bases outside the gene matches. CDR3 residues: CASSLGQGPYEQYF. The CDR3 DNA follows: TGCGCCAGCAGCTTGGGACAGGGTCCCTACGAGCAGTACTTC.

V gene TRBV7-9 combines with J gene TRBJ2-5; perhaps TRBD1 as D (7 bases). CDR3 length: 14 amino acids. In germline, CDR1 is SEHNR, CDR2 FQNEAQ (reference sequence). Trimming took off 4 bases at V and 4 bases at J, with 13 bases between the two ends. CDR3 in amino acids: CASSSPGGPETQYF. CDR3 nucleotides: TGTGCCAGCAGCTCGCCAGGGGGGCCAGAGACCCAGTACTTC.

The J gene is TRBJ2-5, the V gene TRBV5-5; possible D gene TRBD1, 6 bases. Germline CDR1 and CDR2: SGHKS and YYEKEE (reference sequence). CDR3 length: 16 residues. The V gene lost 2 bases and the J gene lost 0 bases, with 14 bases spanning the gap. In DNA form, the CDR3 reads TGTGCCAGCAGCTTCAGGACAGTTGAGTACCAAGAGACCCAGTACTTC. Protein: CASSFRTVEYQETQYF. The variable domain in full, with the rest retrieved from reference TRBV5-5 and TRBJ2-5, is DAGVTQSPTHLIKTRGQQVTLRCSPISGHKSVSWYQQVLGQGPQFIFQYYEKEERGRGNFPDRFSARQFPNYSSELNVNALLLGDSALYLCASSFRTVEYQETQYFGPGTRLLVL.

The J gene is TRBJ2-7, the V gene TRBV28; 9 bases fit TRBD2. The length of the CDR3 is 14 residues. The germline gives CDR1 MDHEN, CDR2 SYDVKM. V shed 6 bases, J shed 3 bases, and the junction held 6 bases outside the gene matches. For the CDR3, the DNA is TGTGCCAGCAGCCTAGCGGGACAAATCTACGAGCAGTACTTC. This translates into CASSLAGQIYEQYF. The full variable domain, its missing parts supplied by reference TRBV28 and TRBJ2-7, is DVKVTQSSRYLVKRTGEKVFLECVQDMDHENMFWYRQDPGLGLRLIYFSYDVKMKEKGDIPEGYSVSREKKERFSLILESASTNQTSMYLCASSLAGQIYEQYFGPGTRLTVT.